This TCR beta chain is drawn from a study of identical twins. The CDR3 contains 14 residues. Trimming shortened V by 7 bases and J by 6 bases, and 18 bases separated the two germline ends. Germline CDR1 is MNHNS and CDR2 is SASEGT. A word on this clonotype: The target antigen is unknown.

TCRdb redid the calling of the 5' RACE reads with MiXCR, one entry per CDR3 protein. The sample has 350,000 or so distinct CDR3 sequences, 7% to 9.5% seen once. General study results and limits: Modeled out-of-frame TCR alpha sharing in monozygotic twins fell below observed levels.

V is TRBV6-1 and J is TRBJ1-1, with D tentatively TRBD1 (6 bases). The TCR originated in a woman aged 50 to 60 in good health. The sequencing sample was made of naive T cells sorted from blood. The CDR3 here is CASTQSGGAAEAFF. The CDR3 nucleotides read TGTGCCAGCACCCAGTCGGGGGGCGCGGCTGAAGCTTTCTTT.